The T cell receptor (beta chain) under discussion was sequenced for a study of blood T cell repertoires in COVID-19. As for the study in general: The United States, Italy and Spain were the sources of the acute and convalescent COVID-19 samples. In each case, the material was cDNA or gDNA derived from T cells, B-cell-depleted T cells, or PBMCs.

Original processing notes: The assay estimated nucleated cells by amplifying reference gene primers. The table came from immunoSEQ multiplex PCR; TCRdb's copy has only in-frame clones and leaves some out. D and trimming come from the DNA, and the V and J calls and clone size come from that table. Of roughly 70,000 clones detected, 65% to 85% appear once; the ten largest clones hold 14% to 15%. Trimming took 6 bases from V and 0 from J; bases not matched to a gene: 5. The CDR3 is made up of 16 amino acids. Germline V lookup: CDR1 MDHEN, CDR2 SYDVKM. Seattle participants joined during active infection and were tracked over time.

The receptor was isolated from a man aged 60-69 years with COVID-19, enrolled during active disease. The sample consisted of peripheral blood. V gene TRBV28 combines with J gene TRBJ1-6; 7 bases align to TRBD1. The CDR3 DNA reads as TGTGCCAGCAGGTCAGGGGACAGCTCCTATAATTCACCCCTCCACTTT. It translates to CASRSGDSSYNSPLHF.